Listed below are T cell receptor beta chains from one sample, sequenced in a study of shared clonotypes between healthy human individuals. The data were produced by immunoSEQ multiplex PCR, yet TCRdb's version contains in-frame clones alone and is incomplete. The sample includes approximately 940,000 clones, 76% of them seen just once. The sequenced sample consisted of memory CD4+ T cells sorted from blood. The receptors were gathered from a man between 18 and 29 years old in good health. The CDR3 runs from the conserved cysteine through the conserved F or W.

V: TRBV6-1
J: TRBJ1-2
CDR3: CASTARGNYGYTF

V: TRBV5-4
J: TRBJ2-7
CDR3: CASSLGPDYEQYF

V: TRBV12-2
J: TRBJ2-7
CDR3: CASRLGRLAGGPKSYEQYF

V: TRBV5-6
J: TRBJ2-5
CDR3: CASSPGLAGGQETQYF

V: TRBV4-3
J: TRBJ2-3
CDR3: CASSQETTYTQYF

V: TRBV10-3
J: TRBJ2-5
CDR3: CAISGAVQETQYF

V: TRBV7-2
J: TRBJ2-2
CDR3: CASSFGLTGELFF

V: TRBV6-5
J: TRBJ1-1
CDR3: CASSPRDRVSPFF

V: TRBV2
J: TRBJ2-7
CDR3: CASSVIQGGAEQYF

V: TRBV4-3
J: TRBJ2-7
CDR3: CASSPKDRRLAGGSFFYEQYF

V: TRBV5-1
J: TRBJ1-4
CDR3: CASSTLPGSVNEKLFF

V: TRBV20-1
J: TRBJ1-1
CDR3: CSARGVGEAFF

V: TRBV5-4
J: TRBJ1-1
CDR3: CASSTGQGLSTEAFF

V: TRBV4-3
J: TRBJ2-3
CDR3: CASSQGDGKSTDTQYF

V: TRBV15
J: TRBJ1-6
CDR3: CATSRDSDNSPLHF

V: TRBV27
J: TRBJ2-5
CDR3: CASSLGRGHWETQYF

V: TRBV10-1
J: TRBJ2-7
CDR3: CASSESTRGLEQYF

V: TRBV18
J: TRBJ1-1
CDR3: CASSPPGGGRTEAFF

V: TRBV18
J: TRBJ1-5
CDR3: CASSPGQGEQPQHF

V: TRBV10-3
J: TRBJ1-1
CDR3: CAVGTMNTEAFF

V: TRBV11-2
J: TRBJ2-4
CDR3: CASSLSGSIQYF

V: TRBV7-2
J: TRBJ2-7
CDR3: CASSLSAGLSYEQYF

V: TRBV5-1
J: TRBJ2-3
CDR3: CASSLGQAYTDTQYF

V: TRBV5-1
J: TRBJ2-5
CDR3: CASSFGAGLQETQYF

V: TRBV10-1
J: TRBJ2-3
CDR3: CASSESGVGTDTQYF

V: TRBV27
J: TRBJ1-1
CDR3: CASRPPGGTEAFF

V: TRBV19
J: TRBJ2-2
CDR3: CASSPDTGSTGELFF

V: TRBV6-1
J: TRBJ1-6
CDR3: CASSEEASSYNSPLHF

V: TRBV7-3
J: TRBJ2-5
CDR3: CASSLTGSQQETQYF

V: TRBV5-4
J: TRBJ2-7
CDR3: CASSLDSGEQYF

V: TRBV19
J: TRBJ2-5
CDR3: CASSILADQETQYF

V: TRBV5-3
J: TRBJ1-5
CDR3: CASKRREGDSNQPQHF

V: TRBV7-9
J: TRBJ2-7
CDR3: CASSLWREGYEQYF

V: TRBV29-1
J: TRBJ1-2
CDR3: CSVERTGYGYTF

V: TRBV10-3
J: TRBJ2-5
CDR3: CAIKGAQETQYF

V: TRBV5-4
J: TRBJ1-2
CDR3: CASRTGTGVYGYTF

V: TRBV2
J: TRBJ1-4
CDR3: CASTQGSEKLFF

V: TRBV6-1
J: TRBJ1-1
CDR3: CASTTGGANTEAFF

V: TRBV7-7
J: TRBJ2-5
CDR3: CASSTGVQETQYF

V: TRBV10-2
J: TRBJ2-7
CDR3: CASSYGYEQYF

V: TRBV4-3
J: TRBJ2-3
CDR3: CASSQDFINTDTQYF

V: TRBV7-2
J: TRBJ2-3
CDR3: CAAGDGLATDTQYF

V: TRBV19
J: TRBJ1-2
CDR3: CASSRGRGYGYTF

V: TRBV7-2
J: TRBJ2-6
CDR3: CASSLVPTGGVTGANVLTF

V: TRBV6-6
J: TRBJ1-4
CDR3: CASSSTGFLPDEKLFF

V: TRBV6-1
J: TRBJ1-2
CDR3: CASSELTGPNYGYTF

V: TRBV6-1
J: TRBJ1-1
CDR3: CASSLEWGTEAFF

V: TRBV2
J: TRBJ2-3
CDR3: CASRGLAGGSTDTQYF

V: TRBV6-1
J: TRBJ2-1
CDR3: CASSELAFNEQFF

V: TRBV10-3
J: TRBJ1-2
CDR3: CATWTGGGGYTF